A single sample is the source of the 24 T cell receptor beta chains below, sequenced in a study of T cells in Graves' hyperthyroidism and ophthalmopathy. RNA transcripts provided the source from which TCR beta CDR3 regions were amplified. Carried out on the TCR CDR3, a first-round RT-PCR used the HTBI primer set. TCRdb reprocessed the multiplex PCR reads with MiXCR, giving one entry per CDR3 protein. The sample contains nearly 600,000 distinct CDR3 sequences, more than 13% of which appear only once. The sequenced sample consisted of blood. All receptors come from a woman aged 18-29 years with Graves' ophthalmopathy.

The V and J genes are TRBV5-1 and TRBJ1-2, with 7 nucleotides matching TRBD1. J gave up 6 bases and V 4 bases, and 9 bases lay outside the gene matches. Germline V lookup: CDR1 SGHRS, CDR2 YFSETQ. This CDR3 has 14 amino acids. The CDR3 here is CASSPYRGSNGYTF. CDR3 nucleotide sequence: TGCGCCAGCAGCCCGTACAGGGGATCTAATGGCTACACCTTC.

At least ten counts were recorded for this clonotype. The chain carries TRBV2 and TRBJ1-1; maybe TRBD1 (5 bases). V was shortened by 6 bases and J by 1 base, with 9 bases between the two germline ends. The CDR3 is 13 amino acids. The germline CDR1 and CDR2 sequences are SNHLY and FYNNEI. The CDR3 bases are TGTGCCAGCAGGGCGCAGGGGAACACTGAAGCTTTCTTT. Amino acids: CASRAQGNTEAFF.

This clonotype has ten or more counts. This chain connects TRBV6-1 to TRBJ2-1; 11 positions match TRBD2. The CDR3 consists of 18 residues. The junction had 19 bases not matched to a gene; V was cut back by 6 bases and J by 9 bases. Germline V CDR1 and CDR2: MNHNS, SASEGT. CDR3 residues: CASRGYNRDIGLAGEQFF. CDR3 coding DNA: TGTGCCAGCAGGGGGTACAACAGGGATATAGGACTAGCGGGTGAGCAGTTCTTC.

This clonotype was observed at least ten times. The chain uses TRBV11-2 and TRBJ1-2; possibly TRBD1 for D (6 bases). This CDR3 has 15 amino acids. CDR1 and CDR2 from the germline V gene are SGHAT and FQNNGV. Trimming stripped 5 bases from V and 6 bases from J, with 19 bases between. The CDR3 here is CASSPEKAGADGYTF. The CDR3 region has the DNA TGTGCCAGCAGCCCCGAAAAGGCGGGGGCCGATGGCTACACCTTC. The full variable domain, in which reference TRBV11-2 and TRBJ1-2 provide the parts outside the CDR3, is EAGVAQSPRYKIIEKRQSVAFWCNPISGHATLYWYQQILGQGPKLLIQFQNNGVVDDSQLPKDRFSAERLKGVDSTLKIQPAKLEDSAVYLCASSPEKAGADGYTFGSGTRLTVV.

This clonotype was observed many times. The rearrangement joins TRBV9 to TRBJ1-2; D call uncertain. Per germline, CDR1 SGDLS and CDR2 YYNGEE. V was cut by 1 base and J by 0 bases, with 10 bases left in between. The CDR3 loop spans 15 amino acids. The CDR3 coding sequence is TGTGCCAGCAGCGTAACGGCAGACCCTAACTATGGCTACACCTTC. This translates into CASSVTADPNYGYTF.

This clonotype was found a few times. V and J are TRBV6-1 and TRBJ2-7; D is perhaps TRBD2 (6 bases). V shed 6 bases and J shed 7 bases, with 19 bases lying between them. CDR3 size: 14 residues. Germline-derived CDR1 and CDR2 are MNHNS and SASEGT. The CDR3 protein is CASSWGVGGGEQYF. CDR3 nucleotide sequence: TGTGCCAGCAGCTGGGGAGTTGGGGGAGGAGAGCAGTACTTC.

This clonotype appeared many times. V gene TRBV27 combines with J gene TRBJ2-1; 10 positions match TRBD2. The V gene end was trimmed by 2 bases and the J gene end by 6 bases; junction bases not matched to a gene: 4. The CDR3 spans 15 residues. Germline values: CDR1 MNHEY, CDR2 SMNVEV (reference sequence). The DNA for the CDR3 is TGTGCCAGCAGTTTAACACTAGCGGGGATCAATGAGCAGTTCTTC. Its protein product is CASSLTLAGINEQFF.

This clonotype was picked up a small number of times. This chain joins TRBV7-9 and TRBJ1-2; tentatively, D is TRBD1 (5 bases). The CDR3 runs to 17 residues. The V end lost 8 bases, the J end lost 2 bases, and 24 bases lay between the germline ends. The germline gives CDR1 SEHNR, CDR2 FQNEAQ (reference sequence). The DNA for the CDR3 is TGTGCCAGCCCCCGCACCACGGGGGGGGGTAGAAACTATGGCTACACCTTC. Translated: CASPRTTGGGRNYGYTF.

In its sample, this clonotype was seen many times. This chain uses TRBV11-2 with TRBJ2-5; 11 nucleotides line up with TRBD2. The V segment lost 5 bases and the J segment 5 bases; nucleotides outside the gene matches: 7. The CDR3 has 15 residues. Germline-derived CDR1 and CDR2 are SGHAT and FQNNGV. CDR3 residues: CASSGRLAGKETQYF. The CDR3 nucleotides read TGTGCCAGCAGCGGCAGACTAGCGGGAAAGGAGACCCAGTACTTC.

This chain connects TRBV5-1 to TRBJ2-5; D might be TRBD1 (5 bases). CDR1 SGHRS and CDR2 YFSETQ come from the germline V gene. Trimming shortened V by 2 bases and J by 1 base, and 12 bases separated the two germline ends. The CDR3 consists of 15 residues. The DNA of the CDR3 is TGCGCCAGCAGCTTAACTACAGGCCCCCAAGAGACCCAGTACTTC. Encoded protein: CASSLTTGPQETQYF.

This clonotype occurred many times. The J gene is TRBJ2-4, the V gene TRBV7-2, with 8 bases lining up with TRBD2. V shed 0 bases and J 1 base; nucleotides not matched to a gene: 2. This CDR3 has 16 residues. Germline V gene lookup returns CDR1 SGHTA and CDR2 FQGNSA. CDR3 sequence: CASSLAGRGAKNIQYF. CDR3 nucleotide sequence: TGTGCCAGCAGCTTAGCCGGGAGGGGGGCCAAAAACATTCAGTACTTC.

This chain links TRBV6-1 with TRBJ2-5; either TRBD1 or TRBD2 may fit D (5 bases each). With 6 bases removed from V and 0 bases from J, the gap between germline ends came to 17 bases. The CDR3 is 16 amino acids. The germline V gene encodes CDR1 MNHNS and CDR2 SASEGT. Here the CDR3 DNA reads TGTGCCAGCAGCGACGGATCCCGGGACCACCAAGAGACCCAGTACTTC. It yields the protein CASSDGSRDHQETQYF.

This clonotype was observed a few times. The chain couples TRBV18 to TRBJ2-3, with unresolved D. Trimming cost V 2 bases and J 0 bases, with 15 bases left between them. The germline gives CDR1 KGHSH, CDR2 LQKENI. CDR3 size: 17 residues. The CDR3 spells CASSPSSNSLSTDTQYF. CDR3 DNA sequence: TGTGCCAGCTCACCATCCTCGAACTCGCTTAGCACAGATACGCAGTATTTT.

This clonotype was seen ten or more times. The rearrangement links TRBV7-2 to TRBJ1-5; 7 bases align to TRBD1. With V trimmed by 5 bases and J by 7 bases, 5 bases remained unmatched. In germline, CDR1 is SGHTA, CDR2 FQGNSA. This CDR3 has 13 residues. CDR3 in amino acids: CASSLQGRQPQHF. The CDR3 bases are TGTGCCAGCAGCCTACAGGGGCGCCAGCCCCAGCATTTT.

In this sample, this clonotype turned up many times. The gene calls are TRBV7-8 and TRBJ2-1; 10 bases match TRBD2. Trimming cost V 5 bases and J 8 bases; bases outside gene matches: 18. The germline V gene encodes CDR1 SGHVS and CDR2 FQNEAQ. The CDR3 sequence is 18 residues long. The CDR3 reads CASSVRLAGAQGGDEQFF. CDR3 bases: TGTGCCAGCAGCGTCCGTCTAGCGGGAGCCCAAGGAGGGGATGAGCAGTTCTTC.

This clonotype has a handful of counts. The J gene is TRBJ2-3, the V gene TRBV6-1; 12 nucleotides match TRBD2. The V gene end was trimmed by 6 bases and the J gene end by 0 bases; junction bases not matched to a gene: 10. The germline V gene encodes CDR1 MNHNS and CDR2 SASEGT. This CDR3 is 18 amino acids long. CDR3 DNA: TGTGCCAGCAGGCCTAGCGGGAGGGCCCCCGACAGCACAGATACGCAGTATTTT. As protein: CASRPSGRAPDSTDTQYF.

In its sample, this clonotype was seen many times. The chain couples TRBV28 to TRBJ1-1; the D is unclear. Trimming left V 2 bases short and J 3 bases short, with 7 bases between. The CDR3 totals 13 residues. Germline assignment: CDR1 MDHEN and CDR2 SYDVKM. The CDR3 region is CASSLPSYTEAFF. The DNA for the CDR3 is TGTGCCAGCAGTTTACCGTCCTACACTGAAGCTTTCTTT. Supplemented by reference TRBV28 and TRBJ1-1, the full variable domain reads DVKVTQSSRYLVKRTGEKVFLECVQDMDHENMFWYRQDPGLGLRLIYFSYDVKMKEKGDIPEGYSVSREKKERFSLILESASTNQTSMYLCASSLPSYTEAFFGQGTRLTVV.

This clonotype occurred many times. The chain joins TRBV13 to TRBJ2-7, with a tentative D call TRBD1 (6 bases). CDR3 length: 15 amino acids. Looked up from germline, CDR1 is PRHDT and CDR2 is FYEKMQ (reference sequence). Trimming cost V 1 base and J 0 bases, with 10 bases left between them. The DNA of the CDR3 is TGTGCCAGCAGCTTAGAGGGGGACAACTCCTACGAGCAGTACTTC. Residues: CASSLEGDNSYEQYF.

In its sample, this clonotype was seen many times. CDR3 sequence: CASSLNGAGPTGELFF. In nucleotides, the CDR3 is TGTGCCAGCAGTTTAAATGGGGCAGGGCCCACCGGGGAGCTGTTTTTT. This rearrangement joins TRBV27 to TRBJ2-2, with D possibly matching TRBD1 (5 bases). V lost 2 bases and J 4 bases, leaving 14 bases between the germline ends. Germline CDR1 is MNHEY and CDR2 is SMNVEV (reference sequence). The CDR3 spans 16 residues.

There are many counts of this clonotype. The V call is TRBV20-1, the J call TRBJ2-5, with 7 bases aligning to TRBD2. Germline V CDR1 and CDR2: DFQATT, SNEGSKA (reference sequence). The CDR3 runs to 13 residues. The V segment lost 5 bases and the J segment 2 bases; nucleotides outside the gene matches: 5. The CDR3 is CSAWGLYQETQYF. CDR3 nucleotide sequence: TGCAGTGCTTGGGGACTATATCAAGAGACCCAGTACTTC.

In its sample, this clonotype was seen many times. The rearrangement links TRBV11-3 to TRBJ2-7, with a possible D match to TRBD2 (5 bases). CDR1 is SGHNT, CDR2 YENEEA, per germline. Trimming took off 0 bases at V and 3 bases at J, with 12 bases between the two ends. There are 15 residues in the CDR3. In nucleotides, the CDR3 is TGTGCCAGCAGCTTAGACTCCTCGGACTTCTACGAGCAGTACTTC. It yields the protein CASSLDSSDFYEQYF.

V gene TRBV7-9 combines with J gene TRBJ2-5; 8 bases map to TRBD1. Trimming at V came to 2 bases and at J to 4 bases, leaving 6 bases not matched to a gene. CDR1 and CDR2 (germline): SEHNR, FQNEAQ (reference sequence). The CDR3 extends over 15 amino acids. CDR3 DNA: TGTGCCAGCAGCTTAAGACAGGGGTTAAGAGAGACCCAGTACTTC. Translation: CASSLRQGLRETQYF.

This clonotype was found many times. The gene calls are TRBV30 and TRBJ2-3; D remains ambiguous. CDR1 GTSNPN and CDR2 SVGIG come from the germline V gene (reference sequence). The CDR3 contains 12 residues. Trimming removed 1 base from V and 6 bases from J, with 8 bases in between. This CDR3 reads CAWSEAVDTQYF. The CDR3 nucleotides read TGTGCCTGGAGTGAGGCAGTCGATACGCAGTATTTT.

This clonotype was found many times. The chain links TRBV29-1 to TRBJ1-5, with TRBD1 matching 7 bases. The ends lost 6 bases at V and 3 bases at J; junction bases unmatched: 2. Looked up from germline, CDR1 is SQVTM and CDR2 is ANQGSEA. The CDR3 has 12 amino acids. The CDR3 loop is CSVGQANQPQHF. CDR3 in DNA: TGCAGCGTAGGACAGGCCAATCAGCCCCAGCATTTT. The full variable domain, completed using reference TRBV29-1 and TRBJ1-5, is SAVISQKPSRDICQRGTSLTIQCQVDSQVTMMFWYRQQPGQSLTLIATANQGSEATYESGFVIDKFPISRPNLTFSTLTVSNMSPEDSSIYLCSVGQANQPQHFGDGTRLSIL.